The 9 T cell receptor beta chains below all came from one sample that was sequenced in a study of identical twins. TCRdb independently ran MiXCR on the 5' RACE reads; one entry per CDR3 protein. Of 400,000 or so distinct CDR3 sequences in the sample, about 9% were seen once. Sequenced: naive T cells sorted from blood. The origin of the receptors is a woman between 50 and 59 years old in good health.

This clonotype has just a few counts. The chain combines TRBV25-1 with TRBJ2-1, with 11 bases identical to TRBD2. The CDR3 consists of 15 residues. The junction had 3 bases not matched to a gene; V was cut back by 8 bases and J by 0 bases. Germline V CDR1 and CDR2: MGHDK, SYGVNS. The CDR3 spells CASVSGRASYNEQFF. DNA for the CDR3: TGTGCCAGCGTTAGCGGGAGGGCCTCCTACAATGAGCAGTTCTTC. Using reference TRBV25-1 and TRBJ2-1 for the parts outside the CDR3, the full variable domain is EADIYQTPRYLVIGTGKKITLECSQTMGHDKMYWYQQDPGMELHLIHYSYGVNSTEKGDLSSESTVSRIRTEHFPLTLESARPSHTSQYLCASVSGRASYNEQFFGPGTRLTVL.

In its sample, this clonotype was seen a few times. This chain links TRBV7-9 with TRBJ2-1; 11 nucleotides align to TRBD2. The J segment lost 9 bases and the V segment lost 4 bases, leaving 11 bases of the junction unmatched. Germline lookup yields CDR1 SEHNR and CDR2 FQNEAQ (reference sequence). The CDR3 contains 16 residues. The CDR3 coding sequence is TGTGCCAGCAGCTCCACCTTGACTAGCGGGAATGGTGAGCAGTTCTTC. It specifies CASSSTLTSGNGEQFF.

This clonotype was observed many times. The CDR3 DNA reads TGTGCCAGCAGCCCGTACGGACTAGCGGGTTCCTACAATGAGCAGTTCTTC. This translates into CASSPYGLAGSYNEQFF. J is TRBJ2-1 and V is TRBV21-1; the DNA was not used to check the table's D call, TRBD2. TRBV21-1 is given as a pseudogene. The CDR3 length is 17 residues.

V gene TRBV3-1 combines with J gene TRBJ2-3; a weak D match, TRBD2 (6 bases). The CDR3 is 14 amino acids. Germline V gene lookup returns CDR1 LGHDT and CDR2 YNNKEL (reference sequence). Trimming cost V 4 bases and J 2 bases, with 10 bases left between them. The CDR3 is CASSRGLPTDTQYF. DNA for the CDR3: TGTGCCAGCAGCCGGGGACTTCCCACAGATACGCAGTATTTT.

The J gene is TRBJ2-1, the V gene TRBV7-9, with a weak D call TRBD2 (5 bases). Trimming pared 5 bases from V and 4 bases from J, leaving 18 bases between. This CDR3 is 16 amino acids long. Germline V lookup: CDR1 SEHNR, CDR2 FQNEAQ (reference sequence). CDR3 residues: CASSPLLGEAYNEQFF. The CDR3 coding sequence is TGTGCCAGCAGCCCCCTGTTGGGAGAAGCTTACAATGAGCAGTTCTTC.

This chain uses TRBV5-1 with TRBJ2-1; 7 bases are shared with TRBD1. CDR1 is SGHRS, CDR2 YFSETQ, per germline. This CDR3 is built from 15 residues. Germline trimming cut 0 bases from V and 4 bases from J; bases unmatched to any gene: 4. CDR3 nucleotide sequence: TGCGCCAGCAGCTTGGCAACAGGGGCGTACAATGAGCAGTTCTTC. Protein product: CASSLATGAYNEQFF. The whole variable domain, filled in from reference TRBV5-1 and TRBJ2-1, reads KAGVTQTPRYLIKTRGQQVTLSCSPISGHRSVSWYQQTPGQGLQFLFEYFSETQRNKGNFPGRFSGRQFSNSRSEMNVSTLELGDSALYLCASSLATGAYNEQFFGPGTRLTVL.

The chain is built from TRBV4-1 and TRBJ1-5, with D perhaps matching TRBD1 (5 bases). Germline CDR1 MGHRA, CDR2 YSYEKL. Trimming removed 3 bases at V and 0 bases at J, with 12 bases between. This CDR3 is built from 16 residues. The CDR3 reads CASSQDPGSSNQPQHF. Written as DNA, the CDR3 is TGCGCCAGCAGCCAGGACCCAGGGTCTAGCAATCAGCCCCAGCATTTT.

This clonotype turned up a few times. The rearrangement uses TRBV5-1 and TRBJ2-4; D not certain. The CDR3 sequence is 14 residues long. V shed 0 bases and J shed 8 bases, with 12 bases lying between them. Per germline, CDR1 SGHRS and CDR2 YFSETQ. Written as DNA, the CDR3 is TGCGCCAGCAGCTTGGCCAGTGAGATGGACATTCAGTACTTC. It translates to CASSLASEMDIQYF.

Here the CDR3 reads CASSQPGLAAPSGANVLTF. The CDR3 nucleotides read TGTGCCAGCAGCCAACCCGGACTAGCGGCCCCCTCTGGGGCCAACGTCCTGACTTTC. The rearrangement uses TRBV3-1 and TRBJ2-6; 10 positions agree with TRBD2. With 2 bases clipped from V and 0 bases from J, the junction kept 7 bases outside the gene matches. CDR1 LGHDT and CDR2 YNNKEL come from the germline V gene (reference sequence). The CDR3 totals 19 residues.